Each of the 27 T cell receptor beta chains below was sequenced from the same sample in a study of T cell changes during pregnancy in multiple sclerosis. The table came from immunoSEQ multiplex PCR; TCRdb's copy has only in-frame clones and leaves some out. Among 25,000 to 35,000 clones listed, around 89% were seen once. The source material was CD8+ T cells from peripheral blood mononuclear cells, sampled in the second trimester of pregnancy. The receptor source for this set is a female donor with multiple sclerosis, enrolled in a pregnancy study.

The chain recombines TRBV27 with TRBJ1-1, with TRBD1 as a possible D gene (6 bases). Trimming pared 5 bases from V and 4 bases from J, leaving 11 bases between. This CDR3 region has 13 residues. Germline V gene data show CDR1 as MNHEY and CDR2 as SMNVEV (reference sequence). The CDR3 nucleotides are TGTGCCAGCAGTAAGGGGGAAATCACTGAAGCTTTCTTT. Protein product: CASSKGEITEAFF.

The chain combines TRBV27 with TRBJ2-7; 7 bases line up with TRBD1. Germline V CDR1 and CDR2: MNHEY, SMNVEV (reference sequence). With V trimmed by 5 bases and J by 3 bases, 1 base remained unmatched. This CDR3 is built from 12 residues. CDR3 nucleotides: TGTGCCAGCAGTGGGGACAGCTACGAGCAGTACTTC. It translates to CASSGDSYEQYF.

The rearrangement joins TRBV19 to TRBJ2-3; tentatively, D is TRBD2 (5 bases). CDR3 length: 15 amino acids. The V end was cut by 4 bases, the J end by 4 bases, with 15 bases between. The germline V gene encodes CDR1 LNHDA and CDR2 SQIVND (reference sequence). The chain's CDR3 is CASSTRGGWADTQYF. The CDR3 DNA reads TGTGCCAGTAGTACCCGTGGCGGGTGGGCAGATACGCAGTATTTT. Based on the CDR3 plus reference TRBV19 and TRBJ2-3, the full variable domain is DGGITQSPKYLFRKEGQNVTLSCEQNLNHDAMYWYRQDPGQGLRLIYYSQIVNDFQKGDIAEGYSVSREKKESFPLTVTSAQKNPTAFYLCASSTRGGWADTQYFGPGTRLTVL.

V usage is TRBV28 and J usage is TRBJ1-2, with a possible D match to TRBD1 (5 bases). CDR3 length: 15 residues. CDR1 and CDR2 (germline): MDHEN, SYDVKM. V lost 3 bases and J lost 7, with 18 bases in between. CDR3 coding DNA: TGTGCCAGCAGTTTCTCCGGTGGAGGGCAGGGTGGCTACACCTTC. As protein: CASSFSGGGQGGYTF.

The chain employs TRBV5-1 and TRBJ2-1; D not resolved. The CDR3 loop spans 14 amino acids. V lost 4 bases and J 7 bases, leaving 15 bases between the germline ends. Germline CDR1 SGHRS, CDR2 YFSETQ. This CDR3 reads CASSVHGSWNEQFF. As DNA, the CDR3 is TGCGCCAGCAGCGTCCATGGCTCCTGGAATGAGCAGTTCTTC.

CDR3 amino acids: CASSPLAGEGETQYF. CDR3 nucleotide sequence: TGCGCCAGCAGCCCGTTAGCGGGAGAAGGGGAGACCCAGTACTTC. V is TRBV5-1 and J is TRBJ2-5, with TRBD2 identical over 9 bases. Germline V CDR1 and CDR2: SGHRS, YFSETQ. V lost 4 bases to trimming and J lost 5 bases; unmatched junction nucleotides: 9. There are 15 residues in the CDR3.

The table lists this clone with a count of one. The chain uses TRBV6-4 and TRBJ2-1; 7 bases match TRBD2. The CDR3 covers 15 residues. Trimming at V came to 2 bases and at J to 1 base, leaving 2 bases not matched to a gene. CDR1 and CDR2 from the germline V gene are MRHNA and SNTAGT. In nucleotides, the CDR3 is TGTGCCAGCAGTGACGGGGGGGAATCCTACAATGAGCAGTTCTTC. It translates to CASSDGGESYNEQFF.

The chain uses TRBV7-8 and TRBJ1-1; D is possibly TRBD1 (6 bases). Germline assignment: CDR1 SGHVS and CDR2 FQNEAQ. Trimming removed 5 bases from V and 8 bases from J, with 12 bases in between. This CDR3 spans 12 amino acids. The CDR3 region has the DNA TGTGCCAGCAGCCCTGGACAGATAGAAGCTTTCTTT. Protein: CASSPGQIEAFF. Using reference TRBV7-8 and TRBJ1-1 for the parts outside the CDR3, the full variable domain is GAGVSQSPRYKVAKRGQDVALRCDPISGHVSLFWYQQALGQGPEFLTYFQNEAQLDKSGLPSDRFFAERPEGSVSTLKIQRTQQEDSAVYLCASSPGQIEAFFGQGTRLTVV.

In this sample, this clone turned up once. V and J are TRBV2 and TRBJ2-7; TRBD1 agrees at 9 bases. Germline V gene sequence: CDR1 SNHLY, CDR2 FYNNEI. Trimming took 6 bases from V and 2 from J; bases not matched to a gene: 8. This CDR3 comprises 15 residues. CDR3 DNA: TGTGCCAGCAGGGAAACAGGGGGCGGCACCTACGAGCAGTACTTC. Encoded protein: CASRETGGGTYEQYF.

This clone occurred once. The chain is built from TRBV7-6 and TRBJ1-3, with D unclear. The CDR3 is made up of 16 amino acids. V lost 5 bases to trimming and J lost 0 bases, with 14 bases between them. Germline CDR1 and CDR2: SGHVS and FNYEAQ. This CDR3 reads CASSPSVVASGNTIYF. DNA of the CDR3: TGTGCCAGCAGCCCGTCGGTCGTCGCCTCTGGAAACACCATATATTTT.

J is TRBJ2-1 and V is TRBV27; the match to TRBD1 covers 7 bases. V trimming: 0 bases; J trimming: 5 bases; junction bases outside the gene matches: 7. Germline CDR1 and CDR2: MNHEY and SMNVEV (reference sequence). This CDR3 contains 16 residues. The CDR3 reads CASSLSQGVGDNEQFF. In DNA, the CDR3 is TGTGCCAGCAGTTTATCGCAGGGGGTAGGAGACAATGAGCAGTTCTTC.

This clone was seen only once. The V and J genes are TRBV9 and TRBJ2-7; perhaps TRBD2 as D (5 bases). CDR3 length: 13 residues. The germline gives CDR1 SGDLS, CDR2 YYNGEE. Trimming left V 0 bases short and J 4 bases short, with 8 bases between. CDR3 residues: CASSVGEGYEQYF. The DNA of the CDR3 is TGTGCCAGCAGCGTAGGTGAGGGTTACGAGCAGTACTTC. Drawing the rest from reference TRBV9 and TRBJ2-7, the complete variable domain is DSGVTQTPKHLITATGQRVTLRCSPRSGDLSVYWYQQSLDQGLQFLIQYYNGEERAKGNILERFSAQQFPDLHSELNLSSLELGDSALYFCASSVGEGYEQYFGPGTRLTVT.

V usage is TRBV23-1 and J usage is TRBJ1-3, with D possibly being TRBD1 (5 bases). TRBV23-1 is given ORF status, its function remaining uncertain. V shed 0 bases and J shed 0 bases, with 12 bases lying between them. There are 17 residues in the CDR3. CDR3 amino acids: CASSQSGETDSGNTIYF. The CDR3 bases are TGCGCCAGCAGTCAATCCGGCGAGACAGACTCTGGAAACACCATATATTTT.

The chain recombines TRBV19 with TRBJ1-2, with TRBD1 identical over 11 bases. The length of the CDR3 is 15 residues. Germline values: CDR1 LNHDA, CDR2 SQIVND (reference sequence). The ends lost 4 bases at V and 3 bases at J; junction bases unmatched: 4. The CDR3 spells CASSTGQGAYYGYTF. CDR3 in DNA: TGTGCCAGTAGTACCGGACAGGGGGCTTACTATGGCTACACCTTC.

This chain uses TRBV5-1 with TRBJ2-1; TRBD2 might be the D (5 bases). V gave up 4 bases and J gave up 12 bases, with 11 bases separating them. Germline loops: CDR1 SGHRS, CDR2 YFSETQ. This CDR3 is built from 11 residues. CDR3 DNA sequence: TGCGCCAGCAGCCTGGGAGATGGGCAGTTCTTC. Translating it yields CASSLGDGQFF.

V gene TRBV7-9 combines with J gene TRBJ1-1; the D is unclear. Per germline, CDR1 SEHNR and CDR2 FQNEAQ (reference sequence). This CDR3 contains 13 residues. V was cut by 5 bases and J by 4 bases, with 11 bases left in between. CDR3 nucleotides: TGTGCCAGCAGCGACCCACGGGGCACTGAAGCTTTCTTT. It is translated as CASSDPRGTEAFF.

The chain carries TRBV9 and TRBJ1-1; D call uncertain. V lost 4 bases and J 1 base, leaving 14 bases between the germline ends. This CDR3 has 15 residues. The V gene's germline CDR1 is SGDLS and CDR2 YYNGEE. The CDR3 loop reads CASSPRGNQNTEAFF. The CDR3 coding sequence is TGTGCCAGCAGCCCCCGAGGGAATCAGAACACTGAAGCTTTCTTT. Full variable domain (remainder filled in from reference TRBV9 and TRBJ1-1): DSGVTQTPKHLITATGQRVTLRCSPRSGDLSVYWYQQSLDQGLQFLIQYYNGEERAKGNILERFSAQQFPDLHSELNLSSLELGDSALYFCASSPRGNQNTEAFFGQGTRLTVV.

This sequence joins TRBV5-4 and TRBJ1-1, with TRBD1 as a possible D gene (5 bases). The CDR3 has 15 amino acids. V lost 6 bases and J lost 6, with 21 bases in between. In germline, CDR1 is SGHNT, CDR2 YYREEE (reference sequence). The CDR3 nucleotides read TGTGCCAGCACCGCCCGGGGGGGTCTTGAGGCTGAAGCTTTCTTT. It translates to CASTARGGLEAEAFF. Using reference TRBV5-4 and TRBJ1-1 for the parts outside the CDR3, the full variable domain is ETGVTQSPTHLIKTRGQQVTLRCSSQSGHNTVSWYQQALGQGPQFIFQYYREEENGRGNFPPRFSGLQFPNYSSELNVNALELDDSALYLCASTARGGLEAEAFFGQGTRLTVV.

V and J are TRBV4-1 and TRBJ2-2; tentatively, D is TRBD1 (5 bases). The germline gives CDR1 MGHRA, CDR2 YSYEKL. CDR3 length: 16 residues. V was trimmed by 1 base and J by 0 bases, leaving 9 bases between them. The CDR3 sequence is CASSQVGDPNTGELFF. CDR3 coding DNA: TGCGCCAGCAGCCAAGTAGGGGATCCGAACACCGGGGAGCTGTTTTTT.

This chain uses TRBV30 with TRBJ2-1, with TRBD1 as a possible D gene (5 bases). Between the trimmed V and J ends, which lost 2 bases and 8 bases, there was a span of 19 bases. This CDR3 spans 15 amino acids. Germline loops: CDR1 GTSNPN, CDR2 SVGIG (reference sequence). The CDR3 nucleotides read TGTGCCTGGAGTCTGTTAGGGGTCCCAAGCGATGAGCAGTTCTTC. It is translated as CAWSLLGVPSDEQFF.

J is TRBJ2-3 and V is TRBV11-3, with 11 bases matching TRBD2. V was clipped by 2 bases and J by 4 bases; unmatched bases: 2. The CDR3 consists of 15 residues. The V gene's germline CDR1 is SGHNT and CDR2 YENEEA. CDR3 nucleotide sequence: TGTGCCAGCAGCTTAACTAGCGGGAGTGCAGATACGCAGTATTTT. Translating it yields CASSLTSGSADTQYF.

The chain couples TRBV4-3 to TRBJ1-5; D is unresolved. CDR3 length: 15 residues. CDR1 is LGHNA and CDR2 is YSLEER in the germline V gene. V lost 0 bases and J lost 5, with 11 bases in between. CDR3 bases: TGCGCCAGCAGCCAAGATTGGCAGGCCGATCAGCCCCAGCATTTT. This gives the protein CASSQDWQADQPQHF.

In DNA form, the CDR3 reads TGTGCCAGCAGTCAAGCGGGATCAGGTGAGCAGTTCTTC. Its protein product is CASSQAGSGEQFF. V and J are TRBV6-5 and TRBJ2-1, with TRBD2 identical over 7 bases. CDR1 MNHEY and CDR2 SVGAGI come from the germline V gene. The length of the CDR3 is 13 residues. V was clipped by 5 bases and J by 9 bases; unmatched bases: 7.

The rearrangement links TRBV11-3 to TRBJ2-2; no clear D. Germline CDR1 is SGHNT and CDR2 is YENEEA. V gave up 4 bases and J gave up 9 bases, with 6 bases separating them. This CDR3 region has 11 residues. CDR3 sequence: CASSSGWELFF. CDR3 nucleotide sequence: TGTGCCAGCAGCTCCGGTTGGGAGCTGTTTTTT. The complete variable domain, with remaining parts taken from reference TRBV11-3 and TRBJ2-2, reads EAGVVQSPRYKIIEKKQPVAFWCNPISGHNTLYWYLQNLGQGPELLIRYENEEAVDDSQLPKDRFSAERLKGVDSTLKIQPAELGDSAVYLCASSSGWELFFGEGSRLTVL.

This clone was recorded only once. The chain is built from TRBV6-4 and TRBJ2-2; tentative D call: TRBD1 (6 bases). The CDR3 consists of 13 residues. V lost 3 bases to trimming and J lost 5 bases, with 7 bases between them. Germline V gene lookup returns CDR1 MRHNA and CDR2 SNTAGT. In nucleotides, the CDR3 is TGTGCCAGCAGTGAGCAGGGGACCGGGGAGCTGTTTTTT. It yields the protein CASSEQGTGELFF.

The rearrangement joins TRBV27 to TRBJ2-3; the D gene is possibly TRBD2 (5 bases). Per the germline V gene, CDR1 is MNHEY and CDR2 is SMNVEV (reference sequence). The CDR3 is made up of 14 amino acids. The V and J ends lost 4 bases and 2 bases respectively, with 10 bases between them. CDR3 residues: CASSSSPNTDTQYF. CDR3 DNA: TGTGCCAGCAGTTCTAGCCCAAACACAGATACGCAGTATTTT.

The chain employs TRBV7-8 and TRBJ2-5; 15 bases line up with TRBD2. In germline, CDR1 is SGHVS, CDR2 FQNEAQ. With V trimmed by 5 bases and J by 6 bases, 13 bases remained unmatched. CDR3 length equals 18 residues. CDR3 amino acids: CASSPGLAGGPVFQTQYF. DNA for the CDR3: TGTGCCAGCAGCCCAGGACTAGCGGGGGGGCCGGTGTTTCAGACCCAGTACTTC.